This TCR beta chain stems from a study of shared clonotypes between healthy human individuals. As regards this clone: The antigen is not known.

Genomic DNA (from each subset) was split evenly across several immunoSEQ plates. The data were produced by immunoSEQ multiplex PCR, yet TCRdb's version contains in-frame clones alone and is incomplete. This table holds 950,000 to 1,300,000 clones, 65% to 80% found once. Study results and limitations: A small donor pool kept down the genetic and exposure-history diversity that was represented. Among donors, the sharing of clonotypes was expected to be influenced by sequencing depth.

Germline CDR1 SGHAT, CDR2 FQDESV (reference sequence). The length of the CDR3 is 15 residues. The ends were cut back, 5 bases at V and 2 bases at J, with 13 bases in the middle. The V and J genes are TRBV11-1 and TRBJ2-1; D is unresolved. The TCR was taken from a man younger than 30 in good health. Sequencing was done on a sample of memory CD4+ T cells sorted from blood. The subset is: CD45RA-negative fraction. The CDR3, as DNA: TGTGCCAGCAGCGACACAGATTTACCCTACAATGAGCAGTTCTTC. This gives the protein CASSDTDLPYNEQFF.